A single sample gave rise to the 13 T cell receptor beta chains below, sequenced in a study of T cell responses to AZD1222 COVID-19 vaccine. Data came from immunoSEQ multiplex PCR; TCRdb stores just in-frame clones and leaves some out. The profile shows about 140,000 clones, around 88% of them singletons. The sequences come from peripheral blood, collected on day 0 of AZD1222 vaccination. These receptors all stem from an adult in good health.

This chain links TRBV30 with TRBJ2-5; D not certain. Trimming took off 4 bases at V and 7 bases at J, with 16 bases between the two ends. CDR1 and CDR2 from the germline V gene are GTSNPN and SVGIG (reference sequence). The CDR3 covers 13 residues. CDR3 protein: CAWMLDPRGTQYF. The CDR3 DNA follows: TGTGCCTGGATGCTGGACCCTCGAGGGACCCAGTACTTC.

V gene TRBV11-3 combines with J gene TRBJ1-2, with D possibly TRBD1 on 5 matching bases. Germline V gene data show CDR1 as SGHNT and CDR2 as YENEEA. The CDR3 has 16 residues. With 6 bases removed from V and 2 bases from J, the gap between germline ends came to 19 bases. CDR3 bases: TGTGCCAGCAGTCTCCGGGACTTCCACCTAAACTATGGCTACACCTTC. It yields the protein CASSLRDFHLNYGYTF.

This rearrangement joins TRBV6-2 or TRBV6-3 to TRBJ1-2; D possibly corresponds to TRBD1 (5 bases). CDR1 is MNHEY, CDR2 SVGEGT, per germline. Trimming cost V 6 bases and J 4 bases, with 12 bases left between them. The CDR3 contains 13 residues. The CDR3 loop is CASSTGGVYGYTF. The CDR3 DNA reads as TGTGCCAGCAGCACTGGGGGTGTCTATGGCTACACCTTC.

The chain uses TRBV7-2 and TRBJ2-3; 7 bases line up with TRBD2. From germline, CDR1 is SGHTA and CDR2 FQGNSA. The trim removed 3 bases at V and 1 base at J, leaving 10 bases unmatched. The CDR3 totals 17 residues. The CDR3: CASSFRKGGPGTDTQYF. The CDR3 DNA follows: TGTGCCAGCAGCTTTCGAAAGGGAGGGCCTGGCACAGATACGCAGTATTTT.

The chain links TRBV7-8 to TRBJ2-5; a weak D match, TRBD2 (5 bases). The CDR3 has 15 residues. Germline V gene data show CDR1 as SGHVS and CDR2 as FQNEAQ. V was shortened by 6 bases and J by 4 bases, with 18 bases between the two germline ends. The CDR3 coding sequence is TGTGCCAGCAGTAACAATATTGGGAGAGGAGAGACCCAGTACTTC. Translated: CASSNNIGRGETQYF.

The J gene is TRBJ2-7, the V gene TRBV7-2; 12 nucleotides align to TRBD2. Germline CDR1 reads SGHTA; CDR2 reads FQGNSA. Losses at the gene ends were 5 bases for V and 4 bases for J; bases not matched to a gene: 6. The CDR3 spans 15 residues. This CDR3 is CASSHLAGGPYEQYF. The CDR3 region has the DNA TGTGCCAGCAGCCACCTAGCGGGAGGGCCTTACGAGCAGTACTTC.

This chain connects TRBV6-2 or TRBV6-3 to TRBJ1-6; D ambiguous. The germline CDR1 and CDR2 sequences are MNHEY and SVGEGT. This CDR3 is 14 amino acids long. Trimming removed 5 bases at V and 10 bases at J, with 15 bases between. The CDR3 loop reads CASSRTSETSPLHF. CDR3 bases: TGTGCCAGCAGTAGGACCTCGGAGACCTCACCCCTCCACTTT.

The rearrangement joins TRBV30 to TRBJ1-1; possible D gene TRBD1, 5 bases. Trimming removed 2 bases at V and 5 bases at J, with 12 bases between. From germline, CDR1 is GTSNPN and CDR2 SVGIG (reference sequence). This CDR3 comprises 13 residues. The CDR3 loop reads CAWSSTGGTEAFF. The CDR3 DNA sequence: TGTGCCTGGAGTTCGACGGGGGGGACTGAAGCTTTCTTT.

The CDR3 region has the DNA TGTGCCTCTATCCGGGACAGGGGTAGTGAGCAGTACTTC. This gives the protein CASIRDRGSEQYF. V and J are TRBV30 and TRBJ2-7; 10 bases fit TRBD1. Germline V gives CDR1 GTSNPN, CDR2 SVGIG (reference sequence). The CDR3 totals 13 residues. The junction had 10 bases not matched to a gene; V was cut back by 7 bases and J by 7 bases. Full variable domain (missing parts from reference TRBV30 and TRBJ2-7): SQTIHQWPATLVQPVGSPLSLECTVEGTSNPNLYWYRQAAGRGLQLLFYSVGIGQISSEVPQNLSASRPQDRQFILSSKKLLLSDSGFYLCASIRDRGSEQYFGPGTRLTVT.

The CDR3 DNA reads TGTGCCAGCAGCCAGGGACAGGTCGAGCAGTACTTC. Amino acids: CASSQGQVEQYF. The V gene is TRBV7-9, the J gene TRBJ2-7; 8 nucleotides match TRBD1. The germline gives CDR1 SEHNR, CDR2 FQNEAQ (reference sequence). The V segment lost 5 bases and the J segment 6 bases; nucleotides outside the gene matches: 3. The CDR3 has 12 residues.

The V call is TRBV10-1, the J call TRBJ1-5, with D unclear. V lost 9 bases and J lost 0, with 15 bases in between. The V gene's germline CDR1 is WNHNN and CDR2 SYGVQD (reference sequence). The CDR3 length is 15 residues. CDR3 loop: CARHETHNSNQPQHF. The CDR3 DNA reads as TGCGCCAGACATGAGACACATAATAGCAATCAGCCCCAGCATTTT.

The rearrangement uses TRBV7-2 and TRBJ2-2, with D unclear. The CDR3 is 13 residues long. The germline V gene encodes CDR1 SGHTA and CDR2 FQGNSA. Between the trimmed V and J ends, which lost 2 bases and 8 bases, there was a span of 9 bases. CDR3 amino acids: CASSLPQLGELFF. The CDR3, as DNA: TGTGCCAGCAGCTTACCCCAACTAGGGGAGCTGTTTTTT.

This clone was found once. The chain uses TRBV5-6 and TRBJ2-7, with D tentatively TRBD1 (5 bases). Between the trimmed V and J ends, which lost 0 bases and 4 bases, there was a span of 20 bases. The germline V gene encodes CDR1 SGHDT and CDR2 YYEEEE. The CDR3 totals 17 residues. The CDR3 loop is CASSLAYTGPEEYEQYF. The CDR3 DNA reads as TGTGCCAGCAGCTTGGCCTATACAGGACCCGAGGAATACGAGCAGTACTTC.